This T cell receptor beta chain was sequenced for a study of cytomegalovirus exposure and HLA in healthy donors (dated 2017 in TCRdb). Background on the whole study: An earlier analysis of some 550 of the donors reported roughly 300 Gb of sequence data and around 110 million unique TCR beta sequences from about 180 million T cells. About 300 gigabases of sequencing data and 78 million or so unique TCR sequences were included in an early release covering around 600 HLA-typed donors. Of the roughly 410 genotyped donors, less than 85% were placed in the genetic ancestry cluster associated with self-reported Caucasian donors. The study aimed to test whether signatures of past pathogen exposure could be identified by cataloging public T cell receptors. The study profiled the T cell repertoires of under 850 subjects by immunosequencing and related them to cytomegalovirus serostatus. Along with the approximately 700-subject first cohort, a separate validation cohort of over a hundred different subjects was used. The study combined high-throughput TCR immunosequencing, statistical association of individual TCRs with disease status, and machine learning to predict cytomegalovirus infection status. A later analysis re-examined previously published TCR beta repertoires from roughly 650 donors and added high-resolution HLA genotyping to investigate patterns of TCR occurrence. Rather than drawing on any new phenotypic data, the later analysis identified candidate immune exposures from TCR beta sequences and the way those sequences occurred across donors. An earlier analysis of some 500 of the donors used high-throughput TCR beta sequencing to judge whether each TCR beta V gene segment behaved as functional or pseudogenic. Donor age, sex, ethnicity and CMV serostatus were compiled together with the repertoire data. A later genetic analysis used genome-wide SNP genotypes for about three fifths of the 666 donors, treating that subset as a discovery cohort. Every discovery cohort repertoire had been produced on one sequencing platform. Class I and class II HLA loci were covered by the typing at four-digit resolution. Typing coverage varied by locus: about 620-630 donors for A, B, C, DRB1 and DQB1; around 560 for DQA1; about 570 for DPA1; approximately 470 for DPB1. Four or five DR-DQ haplotypes were treated as single units for association and clustering because of strong linkage in the cohort. Across around 400 genotyped donors of the cohort, an average of about 250,000 unique TCR beta nucleotide sequences per donor were sequenced, and 15% to 20% of those sequences were non-productive.

Via the germline V gene, CDR1 is SGHAT and CDR2 FQNNGV. V and J lose 2 bases and 5 bases, and a span of 18 bases separates them. Reading from cysteine to phenylalanine, the CDR3 counts 16 amino acids. Just the 48-base CDR3 DNA is kept, in frame starting at base 1. Beyond this particular receptor, the publication reports: An association between a missense DCLRE1C variant and V-gene and J-gene trimming of TCR beta chains was found in a later genetic analysis and replicated in an independent cohort. The 87-base-pair reads could not distinguish some IMGT-functional V segments, including TRBV6-2 and TRBV6-3, so those segments were excluded. In vitro tests confirmed that a few of the cytomegalovirus-associated TCR beta chains recognize cytomegalovirus antigens. The classifier was reported to diagnose cytomegalovirus status with high specificity and sensitivity in both the original and validation cohorts. An earlier analysis of roughly 570 of the donors showed that most TCR beta V segments appeared in productive rearrangements either about 87% or about 30% of the time, which broadly matched IMGT annotations. Compared with the approximately 670-donor mean, donors in an Asian-associated ancestry cluster had fewer N-insertions in productive TCRs, according to a later genetic analysis. A group of highly shared sequence variants was considered likely to be a technical artifact of the sequencing pipeline. Correlated functional status among segregating V segments might reflect linkage disequilibrium, but an unknown experimental factor could not be ruled out. The cohort was sequenced for TCR beta chains only, and without alpha or paired-chain data the features that could be detected were limited. In a later analysis, TCR association rates were found to vary across HLA loci, with the most associated TCRs seen for DRB1 alleles and the fewest for HLA-C alleles. Because some donors lacked HLA typing at each locus, the association tests relied only on the typed subset. For the cohort, immune exposure information was limited to CMV serostatus. A total of 164 TCR beta chains were listed by the study as associated with cytomegalovirus. A later analysis found that HLA-associated TCR beta chains were more clonally expanded and had lower generation probabilities than equally common non-associated chains. When HLA alleles, especially DR and DQ, strongly co-occurred, attributing TCR associations to individual alleles was difficult. At a false discovery rate of 0.05, a later analysis linked 15,000 to 20,000 TCR beta sequences to specific HLA alleles. The authors suggested that the approach could potentially be extended to other disease states and immunological phenotypes. Because counts were too low, 15 or so rarely observed V segments, including chromosome 9 orphons, were excluded from the earlier analysis of 587 of the donors. In a later analysis, most CMV-associated TCR beta chains were found to appear HLA-restricted, with HLA associations seemingly driven largely by CMV exposure. Most TCR sequences were observed very rarely across donors, whereas some public TCRs were present in many individuals. Presence/absence analyses assumed roughly uniform sequencing depth across donors, an assumption that may not hold. A further reported finding was that TCR beta sequences accurately predicted the HLA-A and HLA-B alleles for most subjects in the first cohort. According to a later analysis, parvovirus B19, influenza, CMV and Epstein-Barr virus appeared linked to several top co-occurrence clusters.

In total, roughly 710 healthy bone marrow donors made up the cohort. Cohort members were all nominally healthy when sampled, although unrecorded immune exposures were likely present. The donor tested CMV seronegative, placing the donor among the 350 or so seronegative members of the cohort. Every donor gave a peripheral blood sample, and the peripheral blood mononuclear cells from that sample were used for TCR beta sequencing. The Qiagen DNeasy Blood Extraction Kit was used to extract genomic DNA from the blood cell samples. Library generation was performed with the immunoSEQ multiplex PCR assay. A mixture of 60 forward primers for TCR Vbeta segments and 13 reverse primers for TCR Jbeta segments was used in the multiplex PCR. Amplification of the CDR3 region of rearranged TCR beta genes was performed with a multiplex PCR assay on genomic DNA. The Illumina HiSeq System was used to sequence the amplified TCR beta libraries as 87-base-pair reads. The authors' pipeline ran thus. Across the 670 or so repertoires, a later analysis counted about 81 million unique TCR beta chains, 9.5 million to 13 million of which were shared by at least two donors. Raw reads were error-corrected and collapsed into unique sequences by a nearest-neighbor algorithm in which closely related sequences were merged to remove PCR and sequencing errors. V, D and J gene segments were assigned by aligning CDR3 sequences to IMGT reference sequences. For a sequence to be retained, a match of at least six nucleotides was required to both a V gene segment and a J gene segment. A rearrangement was called productive if the CDR3 had no stop codons and remained in frame with V and J, and every other rearrangement was called non-productive. Following IMGT convention, CDR3 was defined as the stretch from the second conserved V-encoded cysteine to the conserved J-encoded phenylalanine. Sequences without an unambiguous match to a single V gene segment were excluded from the earlier analysis of over 500 of the donors. In an earlier analysis of some 590 of the donors, a V segment was called functional when productive rearrangements were above 56.7%, and segregating when the standard deviation between donors exceeded 5%. A statistical classification framework was built for diagnosing cytomegalovirus status from the catalog of TCR beta chain sequences. A later analysis assigned V and J genes by comparing TCR nucleotide sequences with IMGT/GENE-DB human TR gene sequences. The TCRdist pipeline was used in a later analysis to assign CDR3 sequences and most-parsimonious VDJ recombination scenarios. In a later analysis, every TCR beta chain was defined by the combination of its CDR3 amino acid sequence and its V-gene family, and reads without a unique V-gene family were dropped. In a later analysis, approximately 590 highly shared, low-generation-probability nucleotide sequences were removed to address suspected cross-contamination and a sequencing artifact. In a later analysis, a clonal expansion index was calculated for each public chain from normalized within-repertoire ranks of inferred template counts. A later analysis computed generation probabilities with a VDJ recombination model fitted to out-of-frame rearrangements, and checked the results against IGoR. In a later analysis, hypergeometric tests were used to score TCR-TCR, TCR-HLA and TCR-CMV co-occurrence, with a repertoire-size bias correction applied to TCR pairs. False discovery rates were estimated in a later analysis by permuting HLA or CMV assignments 20 times. In a later analysis, co-occurring TCRs were grouped using DBSCAN, and TCRdist sequence similarity was added for clustering within HLA-allele-positive subsets. Repertoires with fewer than 30,000 or more than 120,000 public chains, plus five repertoires with anomalous nucleotide sharing, were excluded from co-occurrence clustering. TCRdb provides this immuneACCESS table in a form limited to in-frame rearrangements. Some clones are lacking; in checked studies, under half of them reflect an unresolved V gene, and why the rest are absent is not known. For V, J and clone size, that table is used; D and trimming come from the DNA. The sample table shows roughly 100,000 clones, and approximately 70% are seen once. Less than 3.5% of the sample rests with the top ten.

As concerns this clone: Its antigen target is currently unknown. No quality values exist for individual bases; no much larger clone is one base distant.

What was sequenced was PBMCs. In this chain, TRBV11-2 is recombined with TRBJ1-1, and TRBD1 may be the D gene, going by 6 matching bases. This clonotype was sampled from a woman aged 50 to 65 in good health and CMV-seronegative. The CDR3 corresponds to CASSLNGQGWLTEAFF. The nucleotide sequence is given as TGTGCCAGCAGCTTAAATGGCCAGGGGTGGCTTACTGAAGCTTTCTTT. Supplemented by the reference TRBV11-2 and TRBJ1-1 proteins around the CDR3, the complete variable domain is EAGVAQSPRYKIIEKRQSVAFWCNPISGHATLYWYQQILGQGPKLLIQFQNNGVVDDSQLPKDRFSAERLKGVDSTLKIQPAKLEDSAVYLCASSLNGQGWLTEAFFGQGTRLTVV.